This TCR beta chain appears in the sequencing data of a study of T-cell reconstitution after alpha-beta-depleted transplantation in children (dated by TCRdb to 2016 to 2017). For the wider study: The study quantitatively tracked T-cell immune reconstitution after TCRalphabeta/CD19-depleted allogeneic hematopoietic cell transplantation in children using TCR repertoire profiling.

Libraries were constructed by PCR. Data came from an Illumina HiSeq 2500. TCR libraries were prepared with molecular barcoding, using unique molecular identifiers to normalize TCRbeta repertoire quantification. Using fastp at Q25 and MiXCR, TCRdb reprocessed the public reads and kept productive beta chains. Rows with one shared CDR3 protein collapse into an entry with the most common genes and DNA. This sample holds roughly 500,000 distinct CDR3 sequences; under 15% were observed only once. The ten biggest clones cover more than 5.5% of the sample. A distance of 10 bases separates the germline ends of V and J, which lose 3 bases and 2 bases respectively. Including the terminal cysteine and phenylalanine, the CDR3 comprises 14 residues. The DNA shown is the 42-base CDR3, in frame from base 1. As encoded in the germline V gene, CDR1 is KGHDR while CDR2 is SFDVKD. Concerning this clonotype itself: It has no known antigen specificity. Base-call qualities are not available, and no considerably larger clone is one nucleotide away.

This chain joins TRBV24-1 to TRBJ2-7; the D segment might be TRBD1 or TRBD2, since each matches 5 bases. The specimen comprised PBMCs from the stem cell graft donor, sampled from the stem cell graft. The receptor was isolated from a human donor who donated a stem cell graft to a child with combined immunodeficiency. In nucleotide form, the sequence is TGTGCCACCAGTGATGGGGGACGGGCCTACGAGCAGTACTTC. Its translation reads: CATSDGGRAYEQYF.